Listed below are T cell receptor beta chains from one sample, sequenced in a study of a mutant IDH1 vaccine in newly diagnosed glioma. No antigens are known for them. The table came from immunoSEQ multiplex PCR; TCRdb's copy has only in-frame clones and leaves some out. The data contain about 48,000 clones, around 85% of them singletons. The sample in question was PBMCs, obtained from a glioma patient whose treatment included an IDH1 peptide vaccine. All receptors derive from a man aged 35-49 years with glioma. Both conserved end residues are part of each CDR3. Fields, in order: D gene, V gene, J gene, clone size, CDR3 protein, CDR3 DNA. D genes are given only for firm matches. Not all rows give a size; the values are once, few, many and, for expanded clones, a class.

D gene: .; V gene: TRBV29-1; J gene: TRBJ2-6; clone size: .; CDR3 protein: CSVGSSGANVLTF; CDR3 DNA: TGCAGCGTTGGGAGCTCTGGGGCCAACGTCCTGACTTTC
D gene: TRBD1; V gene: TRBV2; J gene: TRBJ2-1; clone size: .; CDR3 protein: CASTRTGSYNEQFF; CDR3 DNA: TGTGCCAGCACCAGGACAGGATCCTACAATGAGCAGTTCTTC
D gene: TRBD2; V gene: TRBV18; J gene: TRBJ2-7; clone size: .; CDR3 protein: CASSPRGGLYEQYF; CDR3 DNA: TGTGCCAGCTCTCCCCGGGGGGGCCTGTACGAGCAGTACTTC
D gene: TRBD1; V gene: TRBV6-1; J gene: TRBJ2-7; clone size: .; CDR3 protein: CASSVDRDGEQYF; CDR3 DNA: TGTGCCAGCAGTGTCGACAGGGATGGCGAGCAGTACTTC
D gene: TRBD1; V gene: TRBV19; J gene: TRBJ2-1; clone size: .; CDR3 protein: CASSVDRRGEQFF; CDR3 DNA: TGTGCCAGTAGTGTGGACAGGCGAGGTGAGCAGTTCTTC
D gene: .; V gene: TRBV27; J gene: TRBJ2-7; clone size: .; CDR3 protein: CASRAGSSYEQYF; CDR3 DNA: TGTGCCAGCAGAGCCGGGTCCTCCTACGAGCAGTACTTC
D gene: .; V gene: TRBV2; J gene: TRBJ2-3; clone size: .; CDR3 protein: CASSESAGYTDTQYF; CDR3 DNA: TGTGCCAGCAGTGAATCCGCGGGCTACACAGATACGCAGTATTTT
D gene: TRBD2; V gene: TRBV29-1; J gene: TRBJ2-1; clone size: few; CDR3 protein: CSVGLAGGRGDEQFF; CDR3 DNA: TGCAGCGTTGGGCTAGCGGGGGGCAGAGGGGATGAGCAGTTCTTC
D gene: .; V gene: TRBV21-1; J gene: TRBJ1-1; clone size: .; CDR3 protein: CASSKYARRTEAFF; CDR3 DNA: TGTGCCAGCAGCAAATATGCCCGGCGTACTGAAGCTTTCTTT
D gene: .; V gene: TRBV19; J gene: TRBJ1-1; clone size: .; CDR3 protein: CASIPGPNPSTEAFF; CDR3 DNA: TGTGCCAGTATTCCGGGACCGAACCCGAGCACTGAAGCTTTCTTT
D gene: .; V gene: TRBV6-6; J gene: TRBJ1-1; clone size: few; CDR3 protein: CASSLGGNTEAFF; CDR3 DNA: TGTGCCAGCAGTTTGGGGGGGAACACTGAAGCTTTCTTT
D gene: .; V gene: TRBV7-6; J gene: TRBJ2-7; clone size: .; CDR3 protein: CASSSTPGPGREQYF; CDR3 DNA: TGTGCCAGCAGCTCTACCCCGGGTCCCGGGCGTGAGCAGTACTTC
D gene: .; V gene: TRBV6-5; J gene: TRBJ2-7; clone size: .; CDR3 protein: CASSYRRGYEQYF; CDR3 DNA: TGTGCCAGCAGTTACAGGAGGGGCTACGAGCAGTACTTC
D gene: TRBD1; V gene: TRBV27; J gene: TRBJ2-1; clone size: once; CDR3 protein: CATRGHSYNEQFF; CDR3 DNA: TGTGCCACTAGGGGGCACTCCTACAATGAGCAGTTCTTC
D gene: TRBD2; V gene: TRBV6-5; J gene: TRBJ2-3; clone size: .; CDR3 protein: CASSSPSGGSTDTQYF; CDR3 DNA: TGTGCCAGCAGTTCCCCTAGCGGGGGGAGCACAGATACGCAGTATTTT
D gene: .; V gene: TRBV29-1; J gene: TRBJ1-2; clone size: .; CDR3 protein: CSVDARVGNYGYTF; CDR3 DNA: TGCAGCGTTGACGCCAGGGTGGGAAACTATGGCTACACCTTC
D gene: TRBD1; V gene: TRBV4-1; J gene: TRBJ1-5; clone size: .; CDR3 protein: CASSPGTGGGSNQPQHF; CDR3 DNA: TGCGCCAGCAGCCCGGGGACAGGGGGTGGTAGCAATCAGCCCCAGCATTTT
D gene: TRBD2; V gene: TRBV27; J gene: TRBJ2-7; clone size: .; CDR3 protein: CASSWIAGGLYEQYF; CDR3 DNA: TGTGCCAGCAGTTGGATAGCGGGGGGGCTGTACGAGCAGTACTTC
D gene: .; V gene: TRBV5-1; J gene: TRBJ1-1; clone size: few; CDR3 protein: CASSSLRENTEAFF; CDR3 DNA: TGCGCCAGCAGCTCGCTCCGGGAGAACACTGAAGCTTTCTTT
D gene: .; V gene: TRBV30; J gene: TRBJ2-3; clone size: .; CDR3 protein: CAWFAGGGDTQYF; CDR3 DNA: TGTGCCTGGTTCGCTGGGGGCGGGGATACGCAGTATTTT
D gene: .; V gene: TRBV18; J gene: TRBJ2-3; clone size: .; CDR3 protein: CASSPQSDTDTQYF; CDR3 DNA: TGTGCCAGCTCACCCCAGTCTGACACAGATACGCAGTATTTT
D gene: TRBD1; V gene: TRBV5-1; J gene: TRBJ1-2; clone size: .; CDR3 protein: CASSLDGQGYGYTF; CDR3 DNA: TGCGCCAGCAGCCTGGACGGACAGGGCTATGGCTACACCTTC
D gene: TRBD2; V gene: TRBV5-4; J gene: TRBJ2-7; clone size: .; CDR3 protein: CASSLGGSFVGREQYF; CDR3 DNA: TGTGCCAGCAGCTTGGGGGGATCCTTTGTCGGGAGGGAGCAGTACTTC
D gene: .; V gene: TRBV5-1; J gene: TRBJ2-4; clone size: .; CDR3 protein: CASSGNLAKNIQYF; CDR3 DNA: TGCGCCAGCAGCGGGAATCTAGCCAAAAACATTCAGTACTTC
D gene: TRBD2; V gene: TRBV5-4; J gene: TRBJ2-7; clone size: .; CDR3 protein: CASQGLASEQYF; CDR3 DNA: TGTGCCTCCCAGGGACTAGCCAGCGAGCAGTACTTC
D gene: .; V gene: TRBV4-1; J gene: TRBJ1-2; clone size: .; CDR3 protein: CASSQGPIRRQNYGYTF; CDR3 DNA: TGCGCCAGCAGCCAAGGTCCTATAAGGAGGCAGAACTATGGCTACACCTTC
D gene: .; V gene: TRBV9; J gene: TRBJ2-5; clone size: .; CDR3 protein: CASSARGGSGQYF; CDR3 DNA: TGTGCCAGCAGCGCGAGGGGTGGAAGTGGCCAGTACTTC
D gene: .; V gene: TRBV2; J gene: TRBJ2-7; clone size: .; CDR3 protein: CASTALGREQYF; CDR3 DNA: TGTGCCAGCACCGCGCTAGGACGCGAGCAGTACTTC
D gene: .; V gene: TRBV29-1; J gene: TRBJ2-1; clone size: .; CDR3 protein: CSVESPRQAYNEQFF; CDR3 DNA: TGCAGCGTTGAAAGCCCCCGGCAGGCCTACAATGAGCAGTTCTTC
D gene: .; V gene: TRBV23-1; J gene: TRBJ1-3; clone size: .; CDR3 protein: CASRGIVSGNTIYF; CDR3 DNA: TGCGCCAGCAGGGGGATTGTCTCTGGAAACACCATATATTTT
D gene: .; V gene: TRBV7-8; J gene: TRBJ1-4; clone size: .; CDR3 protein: CASSQRGDSGEKLFF; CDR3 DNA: TGTGCCAGCAGCCAGAGGGGAGACAGTGGGGAAAAACTGTTTTTT
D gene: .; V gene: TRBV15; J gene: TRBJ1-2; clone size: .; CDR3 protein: CATSSGPIYGYTF; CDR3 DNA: TGTGCCACCAGCTCGGGACCGATCTATGGCTACACCTTC
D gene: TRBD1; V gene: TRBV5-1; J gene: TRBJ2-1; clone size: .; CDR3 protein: CASSLDGTGGLNEQFF; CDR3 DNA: TGCGCCAGCAGCTTGGATGGGACAGGGGGCCTCAATGAGCAGTTCTTC
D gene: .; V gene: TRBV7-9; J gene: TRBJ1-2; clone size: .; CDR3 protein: CASSPKTGGYTF; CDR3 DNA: TGTGCCAGCAGCCCCAAGACAGGTGGCTACACCTTC
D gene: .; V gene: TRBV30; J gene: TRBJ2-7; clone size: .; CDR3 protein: CAWSVDDSYEQYF; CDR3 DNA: TGTGCCTGGAGTGTCGATGATTCTTACGAGCAGTACTTC
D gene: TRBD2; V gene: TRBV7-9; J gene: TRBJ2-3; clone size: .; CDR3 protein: CASSLDISGGAF; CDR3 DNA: TGTGCCAGCAGCTTAGATATCAGCGGGGGGGCCTTT
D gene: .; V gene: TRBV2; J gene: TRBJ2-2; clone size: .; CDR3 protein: CASSGEGANTGELFF; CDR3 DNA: TGTGCCAGCAGTGGGGAGGGGGCGAACACCGGGGAGCTGTTTTTT
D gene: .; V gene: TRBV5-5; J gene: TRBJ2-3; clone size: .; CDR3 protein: CASSLDGAVLDTQYF; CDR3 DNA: TGTGCCAGCAGCTTGGATGGTGCCGTTCTGGATACGCAGTATTTT
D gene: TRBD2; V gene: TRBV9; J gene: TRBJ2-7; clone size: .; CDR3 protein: CASSVASGGGADEQYF; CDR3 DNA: TGTGCCAGCAGCGTAGCCTCCGGCGGGGGGGCCGACGAGCAGTACTTC
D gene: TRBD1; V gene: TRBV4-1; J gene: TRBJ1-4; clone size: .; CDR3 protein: CASSQGRGQGGEKLFF; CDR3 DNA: TGCGCCAGCAGCCAAGGCAGGGGACAGGGTGGGGAAAAACTGTTTTTT
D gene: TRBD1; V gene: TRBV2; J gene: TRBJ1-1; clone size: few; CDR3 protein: CASGLSRGLMNTEAFF; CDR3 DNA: TGTGCCAGTGGCCTATCCAGGGGGCTCATGAACACTGAAGCTTTCTTT
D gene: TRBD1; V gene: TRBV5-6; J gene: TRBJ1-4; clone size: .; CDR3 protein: CASSLVRQGEKLFF; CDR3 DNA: TGTGCCAGCAGCTTGGTCCGACAGGGTGAAAAACTGTTTTTT
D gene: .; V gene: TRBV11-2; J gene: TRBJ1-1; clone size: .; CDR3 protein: CASSVAGTANTEAFF; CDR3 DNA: TGTGCCAGCAGCGTGGCCGGGACGGCAAACACTGAAGCTTTCTTT
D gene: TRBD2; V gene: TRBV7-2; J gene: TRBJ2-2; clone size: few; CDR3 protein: CASSKTSGGAFGELFF; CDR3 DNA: TGTGCCAGCAGCAAAACTAGCGGGGGGGCCTTCGGGGAGCTGTTTTTT
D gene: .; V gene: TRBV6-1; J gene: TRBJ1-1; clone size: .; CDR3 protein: CASSVSPGFEAFF; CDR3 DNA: TGTGCCAGCAGTGTGAGCCCGGGATTTGAAGCTTTCTTT
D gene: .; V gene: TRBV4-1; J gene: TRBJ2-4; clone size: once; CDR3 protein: CASSQVRQGALDIQYF; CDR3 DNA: TGCGCCAGCAGCCAAGTACGGCAGGGAGCCCTGGACATTCAGTACTTC
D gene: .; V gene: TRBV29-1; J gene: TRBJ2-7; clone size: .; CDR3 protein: CSVTPLGSASWEQYF; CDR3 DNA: TGCAGCGTTACCCCACTCGGAAGTGCGTCGTGGGAGCAGTACTTC
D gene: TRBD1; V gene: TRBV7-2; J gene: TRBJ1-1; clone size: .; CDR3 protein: CASSLQGGNTEAFF; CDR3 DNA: TGTGCCAGCAGCTTGCAGGGGGGGAACACTGAAGCTTTCTTT